A selection of T cell receptor beta chains follows, all from one sample in a study of T cell clonotyping in hematopoietic cell transplantation. Profiling relied on immunoSEQ multiplex PCR, and the TCRdb table lists in-frame clones only, not all of them. The sample lists tens of thousands of clones, about nine tenths seen once, with less than 6.5% in the top ten. Sequences were derived from peripheral blood mononuclear cells, sampled before stem cell transplant. The receptors originated from a man in his fifties or sixties with biphenotypic leukemia. Some clones in this sample may be carry-over from other donors' samples. The CDR3 runs from the conserved cysteine through the conserved F or W. D genes are given only for firm matches. For some rows the clone size is stated as once, few or many, or as a class when expanded; others skip it.

clone_size: NA
v_call: TRBV7-2
j_call: TRBJ2-7
d_call: NA
cdr3_aa: CASSDHYEQYF
cdr3_nt: TGTGCCAGCTCCGACCACTACGAGCAGTACTTC

clone_size: NA
v_call: TRBV2
j_call: TRBJ2-2
d_call: NA
cdr3_aa: CASSELHTGELFF
cdr3_nt: TGTGCCAGCAGTGAACTTCACACCGGGGAGCTGTTTTTT

clone_size: once
v_call: TRBV30
j_call: TRBJ2-1
d_call: NA
cdr3_aa: CAWSVFNEQFF
cdr3_nt: TGTGCCTGGAGTGTTTTTAATGAGCAGTTCTTC

clone_size: NA
v_call: TRBV5-4
j_call: TRBJ2-3
d_call: NA
cdr3_aa: CASSQRDFSTDTQYF
cdr3_nt: TGTGCCAGCAGCCAACGGGACTTTAGCACAGATACGCAGTATTTT

clone_size: medium-sized
v_call: TRBV19
j_call: TRBJ2-2
d_call: TRBD2
cdr3_aa: CASSIDLAGGGTGELFF
cdr3_nt: TGTGCCAGTAGTATAGACCTAGCGGGAGGAGGGACCGGGGAGCTGTTTTTT

clone_size: NA
v_call: TRBV7-2
j_call: TRBJ1-1
d_call: TRBD1
cdr3_aa: CASSSTGAPGSEAFF
cdr3_nt: TGTGCCAGCAGCTCTACAGGGGCCCCGGGGTCTGAAGCTTTCTTT

clone_size: NA
v_call: TRBV19
j_call: TRBJ2-7
d_call: TRBD1
cdr3_aa: CASSAPGTGSYEQYF
cdr3_nt: TGTGCCAGTAGTGCACCCGGGACAGGGTCCTACGAGCAGTACTTC

clone_size: NA
v_call: TRBV20-1
j_call: TRBJ2-1
d_call: NA
cdr3_aa: CSASEYNEQFF
cdr3_nt: TGCAGTGCTAGTGAATACAATGAGCAGTTCTTC

clone_size: few
v_call: TRBV18
j_call: TRBJ2-7
d_call: TRBD1
cdr3_aa: CASSPQTGVDEQYF
cdr3_nt: TGTGCCAGCTCACCGCAGACAGGGGTGGACGAGCAGTACTTC

clone_size: NA
v_call: TRBV30
j_call: TRBJ1-1
d_call: TRBD1
cdr3_aa: CAWSATGYTEAFF
cdr3_nt: TGTGCCTGGAGTGCGACAGGGTACACTGAAGCTTTCTTT

clone_size: NA
v_call: TRBV6-6
j_call: TRBJ2-4
d_call: NA
cdr3_aa: CASSYSRADIQYF
cdr3_nt: TGTGCCAGCAGTTACAGCAGGGCGGACATTCAGTACTTC

clone_size: NA
v_call: TRBV5-6
j_call: TRBJ2-3
d_call: TRBD2
cdr3_aa: CASSPRAGGSTDTQYF
cdr3_nt: TGTGCCAGCAGCCCTCGAGCGGGAGGATCCACAGATACGCAGTATTTT

clone_size: NA
v_call: TRBV6-5
j_call: TRBJ2-7
d_call: NA
cdr3_aa: CASSTGYEQYF
cdr3_nt: TGTGCCAGCAGTACAGGCTACGAGCAGTACTTC

clone_size: NA
v_call: TRBV2
j_call: TRBJ2-1
d_call: TRBD2
cdr3_aa: CASSERSGGSYNEQFF
cdr3_nt: TGTGCCAGCAGTGAGAGGTCTGGCGGGAGCTACAATGAGCAGTTCTTC

clone_size: NA
v_call: TRBV4-1
j_call: TRBJ1-2
d_call: TRBD1
cdr3_aa: CASSQEWATGLGGYTF
cdr3_nt: TGCGCCAGCAGCCAAGAATGGGCGACAGGGCTTGGTGGCTACACCTTC

clone_size: NA
v_call: TRBV6-6
j_call: TRBJ1-2
d_call: NA
cdr3_aa: CASSYGSREGRNGYTF
cdr3_nt: TGTGCCAGCAGTTACGGGAGTCGGGAAGGAAGGAATGGCTACACCTTC

clone_size: NA
v_call: TRBV7-9
j_call: TRBJ2-1
d_call: TRBD2
cdr3_aa: CASSLVTSGTYNEQFF
cdr3_nt: TGTGCCAGCAGCTTGGTCACTAGCGGGACGTACAATGAGCAGTTCTTC

clone_size: NA
v_call: TRBV11-1
j_call: TRBJ1-2
d_call: NA
cdr3_aa: CASSQAPNYGYTF
cdr3_nt: TGTGCCAGCAGCCAGGCCCCTAACTATGGCTACACCTTC

clone_size: NA
v_call: TRBV15
j_call: TRBJ2-7
d_call: NA
cdr3_aa: CATSRDRDSGYEQYF
cdr3_nt: TGTGCCACCAGCAGAGATAGGGACAGCGGGTACGAGCAGTACTTC